The 4 T cell receptor beta chains in this list originate from one sample, sequenced in a study of low-dose radiotherapy and immunotherapy resistance in tumors. First-strand cDNA used TRAV- and TRBV-specific primers, covering alpha and beta chains. TCR amplification used roughly 20 PCR cycles, a constant-region primer and a V-primer adapter. TCRdb re-called the reads with MiXCR, one entry per CDR3 protein. The sample has roughly 32,000 distinct CDR3 sequences, around 50% seen once. Time point specified: after trial treatment. Treatment indicated: LDRT plus nivolumab, ipilimumab, low-dose cyclophosphamide and aspirin (RACIN trial). This sample comprised PBMCs, obtained after low-dose radiotherapy plus immunotherapy. These receptor sequences come from a male donor with gallbladder cancer.

This clonotype is classed as medium-sized. The V call is TRBV3-1, the J call TRBJ2-1, with TRBD2 identical over 7 bases. The J segment lost 9 bases and the V segment lost 3 bases, leaving 11 bases of the junction unmatched. Per germline, CDR1 LGHDT and CDR2 YNNKEL (reference sequence). The CDR3 length is 15 residues. The CDR3: CASSQVWEGRGEQFF. CDR3 in DNA: TGTGCCAGCAGCCAGGTTTGGGAGGGACGGGGTGAGCAGTTCTTC.

This clonotype is medium-sized by share. The rearrangement links TRBV5-1 to TRBJ1-1; TRBD1 might be the D (6 bases). Germline V lookup: CDR1 SGHRS, CDR2 YFSETQ. The CDR3 covers 14 residues. Trimming left V 4 bases short and J 4 bases short, with 14 bases between. DNA for the CDR3: TGCGCCAGCAGCCTAACAGGGCTCCGCACTGAAGCTTTCTTT. Amino acids: CASSLTGLRTEAFF.

This chain connects TRBV6-2 or TRBV6-3 to TRBJ2-7, with 8 bases that match TRBD1. This CDR3 contains 14 residues. Germline V gene sequence: CDR1 MNHEY, CDR2 SVGEGT. Trimming removed 6 bases from V and 3 bases from J; junction bases left unmatched: 7. The CDR3 DNA sequence: TGTGCCAGCAGGGGGACAGGCGGAATCTACGAGCAGTACTTC. Protein product: CASRGTGGIYEQYF.

The table lists this clonotype with a few counts. This sequence joins TRBV10-3 and TRBJ1-5; 7 nucleotides line up with TRBD1. Per germline, CDR1 ENHRY and CDR2 SYGVKD. The CDR3 contains 14 residues. Unmatched junction bases numbered 3, after V lost 2 bases and J lost 5 bases. The CDR3 sequence is CAISEDRADQPQHF. CDR3 sequence (DNA): TGTGCCATCAGTGAGGACAGGGCGGATCAGCCCCAGCATTTT.